Listed below are T cell receptor beta chains from one sample, sequenced in a study of control samples from healthy donors and cancer patients. Measured with immunoSEQ multiplex PCR; TCRdb has only the in-frame clones, and not every one. The table shows 45,000 to 55,000 clones, with over 90% occurring only once. The sequenced material came from PBMCs. These receptors originate from a woman in her fifties or sixties with head and neck cancer. The CDR3 runs from the conserved cysteine through the conserved F or W. D genes are given only for firm matches. For some rows the clone size is stated as once, few or many, or as a class when expanded; others skip it.

v_gene: TRBV18; len: 16; j_gene: TRBJ2-7; d_gene: TRBD2; abundance: few; CDR3nt: TGTGCCAGCTCACCGGGCGCGGGGGGATTCACCTACGAGCAGTACTTC; CDR3aa: CASSPGAGGFTYEQYF
v_gene: TRBV6-2/TRBV6-3; len: 16; j_gene: TRBJ2-7; d_gene: TRBD2; abundance: once; CDR3nt: TGTGCCAGCAGTCTGACACTAGCGGGTCACTCCTACGAGCAGTACTTC; CDR3aa: CASSLTLAGHSYEQYF
v_gene: TRBV2; len: 15; j_gene: TRBJ1-4; d_gene: .; abundance: .; CDR3nt: TGTGCCAGCAGTGAAGGCGGGGAGGGTGGCGAAAAACTGTTTTTT; CDR3aa: CASSEGGEGGEKLFF
v_gene: TRBV30; len: 13; j_gene: TRBJ1-1; d_gene: .; abundance: once; CDR3nt: TGTGCCTGGAGTCCAGGGTCGTACACTGAAGCTTTCTTT; CDR3aa: CAWSPGSYTEAFF
v_gene: TRBV4-1; len: 14; j_gene: TRBJ2-7; d_gene: .; abundance: .; CDR3nt: TGCGCCAGCAGCCAATACACAGGGATCCAAGAGCAGTACTTC; CDR3aa: CASSQYTGIQEQYF
v_gene: TRBV11-3; len: 13; j_gene: TRBJ2-7; d_gene: .; abundance: .; CDR3nt: TGTGCCAGCAGCTTTAGGCTTTCGGGCGAGCAGTACTTC; CDR3aa: CASSFRLSGEQYF
v_gene: TRBV28; len: 15; j_gene: TRBJ1-5; d_gene: .; abundance: .; CDR3nt: TGTGCCAGCAGTTTACCCCCGAGTAGCAATCAGCCCCAGCATTTT; CDR3aa: CASSLPPSSNQPQHF
v_gene: TRBV20-1; len: 11; j_gene: TRBJ1-2; d_gene: .; abundance: .; CDR3nt: TGCAGTGTAGTCGAGAACTATGGCTACACCTTC; CDR3aa: CSVVENYGYTF
v_gene: TRBV12-3/TRBV12-4; len: 13; j_gene: TRBJ2-1; d_gene: .; abundance: .; CDR3nt: TGTGCCAGCAGTTTAGGGGGAATCAGTGAGCAGTTCTTC; CDR3aa: CASSLGGISEQFF
v_gene: TRBV3-1/TRBV3-2; len: 14; j_gene: TRBJ2-2; d_gene: .; abundance: .; CDR3nt: TGTGCCAGCAGCCCGAGCTTAGGGACCGGGGAGCTGTTTTTT; CDR3aa: CASSPSLGTGELFF
v_gene: TRBV24-1; len: 12; j_gene: TRBJ2-3; d_gene: .; abundance: once; CDR3nt: TGTGCCACCAGTGGTAGCACAGATACGCAGTATTTT; CDR3aa: CATSGSTDTQYF
v_gene: TRBV24-1; len: 14; j_gene: TRBJ2-1; d_gene: TRBD1; abundance: once; CDR3nt: TGTGCCACCAGTGATTTCAACAGGGGAACTGAGCAGTTCTTC; CDR3aa: CATSDFNRGTEQFF
v_gene: TRBV29-1; len: 13; j_gene: TRBJ2-5; d_gene: .; abundance: .; CDR3nt: TGCAGCGTTGGAAGACAGAACCAAGAGACCCAGTACTTC; CDR3aa: CSVGRQNQETQYF
v_gene: TRBV5-1; len: 15; j_gene: TRBJ1-1; d_gene: .; abundance: .; CDR3nt: TGCGCCAGCAGCACCGGGTCGGGGAGTAACACTGAAGCTTTCTTT; CDR3aa: CASSTGSGSNTEAFF
v_gene: TRBV6-6; len: 15; j_gene: TRBJ1-3; d_gene: TRBD1; abundance: .; CDR3nt: TGTGCCAGCAGTTTGACAGGGGGCTTTGGAAACACCATATATTTT; CDR3aa: CASSLTGGFGNTIYF
v_gene: TRBV7-8; len: 12; j_gene: TRBJ2-7; d_gene: .; abundance: .; CDR3nt: TGTGCCAGCAGCTTGGGACCAACAGAGCAGTACTTC; CDR3aa: CASSLGPTEQYF
v_gene: TRBV5-1; len: 14; j_gene: TRBJ1-2; d_gene: TRBD1; abundance: .; CDR3nt: TGCGCCAGCAGCTTGGGGACAGGGGGAAAGGGCTACACCTTC; CDR3aa: CASSLGTGGKGYTF
v_gene: TRBV6-5; len: 12; j_gene: TRBJ2-7; d_gene: .; abundance: .; CDR3nt: TGTGCCAGCAGTATAAGAACCTACGAGCAGTACTTC; CDR3aa: CASSIRTYEQYF
v_gene: TRBV25-1; len: 16; j_gene: TRBJ2-7; d_gene: .; abundance: .; CDR3nt: TGTGCCAGCAGTGCCCTGTGGACAGACTTCTCCTACGAGCAGTACTTC; CDR3aa: CASSALWTDFSYEQYF
v_gene: TRBV6-1; len: 11; j_gene: TRBJ2-7; d_gene: .; abundance: .; CDR3nt: TGTGCCAGCAGTGAAGCATCCGAGCAGTACTTC; CDR3aa: CASSEASEQYF
v_gene: TRBV19; len: 14; j_gene: TRBJ2-7; d_gene: .; abundance: .; CDR3nt: TGTGCCAGTAGTATAGACGGAGGGGACTACGAGCAGTACTTC; CDR3aa: CASSIDGGDYEQYF
v_gene: TRBV7-8; len: 14; j_gene: TRBJ2-7; d_gene: .; abundance: .; CDR3nt: TGTGCCAGCAGCTCACAGGTTTTCTCCTACGAGCAGTACTTC; CDR3aa: CASSSQVFSYEQYF
v_gene: TRBV10-3; len: 12; j_gene: TRBJ1-1; d_gene: .; abundance: .; CDR3nt: TGTGCCATCAGAGCGGACAGCACTGAAGCTTTCTTT; CDR3aa: CAIRADSTEAFF
v_gene: TRBV6-5; len: 15; j_gene: TRBJ1-5; d_gene: .; abundance: .; CDR3nt: TGTGCCAGCAGGGGGTTAGGGGGGGACAATCAGCCCCAGCATTTT; CDR3aa: CASRGLGGDNQPQHF
v_gene: TRBV2; len: 14; j_gene: TRBJ2-7; d_gene: .; abundance: .; CDR3nt: TGTGCCAGCAGCCGACGTACGGGCTCCTACGAGCAGTACTTC; CDR3aa: CASSRRTGSYEQYF
v_gene: TRBV5-1; len: 15; j_gene: TRBJ2-3; d_gene: .; abundance: .; CDR3nt: TGCGCCAGCAGCTTGGAGGAAGGGGAGGCAGATACGCAGTATTTT; CDR3aa: CASSLEEGEADTQYF
v_gene: TRBV15; len: 17; j_gene: TRBJ2-3; d_gene: .; abundance: .; CDR3nt: TGTGCCACCAGCAGAGGGGGGCTAGCGGACAGCACAGATACGCAGTATTTT; CDR3aa: CATSRGGLADSTDTQYF
v_gene: TRBV5-1; len: 16; j_gene: TRBJ2-5; d_gene: TRBD2; abundance: .; CDR3nt: TGCGCCAGCAGCTCCTCTAGCGGGGGGGCCGGGAAGACCCAGTACTTC; CDR3aa: CASSSSSGGAGKTQYF
v_gene: TRBV2; len: 13; j_gene: TRBJ2-1; d_gene: .; abundance: .; CDR3nt: TGTGCCAGCAGTCCCACCTACTACAATGAGCAGTTCTTC; CDR3aa: CASSPTYYNEQFF
v_gene: TRBV18; len: 13; j_gene: TRBJ1-1; d_gene: .; abundance: .; CDR3nt: TGTGCCAGCTCACAAATAAGGGACACAGAAGCTTTCTTT; CDR3aa: CASSQIRDTEAFF